This record looks at one T cell receptor beta chain sequence and its context. The antigen remains undetermined. The source of the sample is a study of OX40 agonist ivuxolimab in advanced cancers. Study as a whole: Three patients had partial responses: one hepatocellular carcinoma, two cutaneous melanoma.

Findings and caveats of the study: Expanded clones were, on average, more numerous in CD8+ T cells than in CD4+. Clonal expansion from baseline to week 6 occurred in both CD4+ and CD8+ T cells.

Profiling relied on immunoSEQ multiplex PCR, and the TCRdb table lists in-frame clones only, not all of them. The sample consists of 45,000 to 60,000 clones, 65% to 85% of them appearing once. With 5 bases removed from V and 8 bases from J, the gap between germline ends came to 20 bases. This CDR3 is built from 15 residues. CDR1 and CDR2 from the germline V gene are SGHDT and YYEEEE. Specimen: CD4+ or CD8+ T cells sorted from blood, collected in a trial of the OX40 agonist ivuxolimab. The receptor was derived from an adult with an advanced solid tumor such as melanoma, head and neck, liver or kidney cancer. The V call is TRBV5-6, the J call TRBJ2-1; D tentatively reads TRBD1 or TRBD2 (5 bases each). CDR3 coding DNA: TGTGCCAGCAGATTCCGGGACGCCTTAGTCCATGAGCAGTTCTTC. Protein: CASRFRDALVHEQFF.